This TCR beta chain originates from a study of post-analysis software for immune sequencing data. Whole-study results and caveats: Included in a set of roughly 5 TRBV segments more frequent in patients than controls were TRBV5-6, TRBV5-1 and TRBV20-1. Controls showed significantly higher normalized Chao1 diversity than did multiple sclerosis patients. Same-batch preparations were strongly co-clustered by F measure.

In regard to this clonotype: Its antigen remains unknown.

Unique-molecular-identifier-tagged TCR beta cDNA libraries were used. Roughly 0.5 million cDNA molecules were obtained from around 1 to 9.1 million T cells. TCRdb ran MiXCR on the PCR reads and lists one entry per CDR3 protein. Of 650,000 to 900,000 distinct CDR3 sequences listed, 46% were seen once; the top ten hold roughly 4.4%. V lost 5 bases to trimming and J lost 7 bases, with 21 bases between them. The CDR3 is 16 residues long. Germline CDR1 SGHVS, CDR2 FQNEAQ. The chain carries TRBV7-8 and TRBJ2-1; tentatively, D is TRBD2 (5 bases). The sequence was collected from a girl aged 5 to 17 with multiple sclerosis. The sequenced material came from blood. CDR3 nucleotide sequence: TGTGCCAGCAGCCCACGGTCGGGTGGGAGAAAAAATGAGCAGTTCTTC. It encodes CASSPRSGGRKNEQFF.